The sequence of this T cell receptor beta chain was determined in a study of OX40 agonist ivuxolimab in advanced cancers. TCRdb keeps only in-frame clones here, not all; method: immunoSEQ multiplex PCR. The sample consists of 40,000 or so clones, roughly 87% of them appearing once. CDR3 length: 15 amino acids. Germline V lookup: CDR1 LGHNT, CDR2 FRNRAP. V gave up 3 bases and J gave up 3 bases, with 11 bases separating them. J is TRBJ2-2 and V is TRBV12-5; D is possibly TRBD1 (5 bases). The sample here was CD4+ or CD8+ T cells sorted from blood, taken in a trial of the OX40 agonist ivuxolimab. This receptor was obtained from an adult with an advanced solid tumor such as melanoma, head and neck, liver or kidney cancer. CDR3 DNA: TGTGCTAGTGGTTTTCCCGACAGTTACACCGGGGAGCTGTTTTTT. Its translation: CASGFPDSYTGELFF.